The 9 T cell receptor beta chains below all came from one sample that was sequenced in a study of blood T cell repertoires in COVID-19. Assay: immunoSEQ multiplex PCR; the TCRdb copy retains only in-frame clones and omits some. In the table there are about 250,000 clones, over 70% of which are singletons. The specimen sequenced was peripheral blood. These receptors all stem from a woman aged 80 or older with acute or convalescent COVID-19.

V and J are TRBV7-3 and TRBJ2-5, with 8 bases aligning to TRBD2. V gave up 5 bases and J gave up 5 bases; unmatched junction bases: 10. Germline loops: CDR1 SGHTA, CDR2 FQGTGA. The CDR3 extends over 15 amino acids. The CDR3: CASSPSGRGFETQYF. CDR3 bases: TGTGCCAGCAGCCCAAGCGGGAGAGGCTTTGAGACCCAGTACTTC.

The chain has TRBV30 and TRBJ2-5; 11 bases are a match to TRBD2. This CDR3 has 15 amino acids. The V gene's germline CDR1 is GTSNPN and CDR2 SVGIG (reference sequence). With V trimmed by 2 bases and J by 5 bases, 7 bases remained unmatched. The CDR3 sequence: CAWSPTSGILETQYF. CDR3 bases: TGTGCCTGGAGTCCGACTAGCGGGATTTTGGAGACCCAGTACTTC.

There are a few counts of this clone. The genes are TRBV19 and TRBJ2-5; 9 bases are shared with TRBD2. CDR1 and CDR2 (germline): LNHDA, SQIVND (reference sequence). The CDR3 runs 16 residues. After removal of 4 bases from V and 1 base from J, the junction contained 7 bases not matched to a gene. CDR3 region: CASSNPSGISQETQYF. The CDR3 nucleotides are TGTGCCAGTAGTAACCCTAGCGGGATAAGCCAAGAGACCCAGTACTTC.

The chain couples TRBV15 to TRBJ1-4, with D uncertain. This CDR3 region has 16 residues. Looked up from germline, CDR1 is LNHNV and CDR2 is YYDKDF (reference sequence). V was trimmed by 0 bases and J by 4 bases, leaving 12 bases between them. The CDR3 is CATSRDTGAINEKLFF. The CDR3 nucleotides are TGTGCCACCAGCAGAGATACGGGAGCAATTAATGAAAAACTGTTTTTT.

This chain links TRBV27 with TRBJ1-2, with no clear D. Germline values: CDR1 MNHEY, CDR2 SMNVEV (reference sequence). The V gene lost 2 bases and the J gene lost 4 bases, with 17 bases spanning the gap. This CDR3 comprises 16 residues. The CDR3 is CASSLGRGPSFYGYTF. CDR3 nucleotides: TGTGCCAGCAGTTTAGGTAGAGGGCCCTCTTTCTATGGCTACACCTTC.

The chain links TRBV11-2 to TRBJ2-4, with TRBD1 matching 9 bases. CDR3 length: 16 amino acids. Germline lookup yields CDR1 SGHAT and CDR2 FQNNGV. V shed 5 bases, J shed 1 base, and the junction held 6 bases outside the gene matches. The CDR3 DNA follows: TGTGCCAGCAGCACCTGGACAGGGGACGCCAAAAACATTCAGTACTTC. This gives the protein CASSTWTGDAKNIQYF. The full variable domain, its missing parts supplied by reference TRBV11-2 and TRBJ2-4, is EAGVAQSPRYKIIEKRQSVAFWCNPISGHATLYWYQQILGQGPKLLIQFQNNGVVDDSQLPKDRFSAERLKGVDSTLKIQPAKLEDSAVYLCASSTWTGDAKNIQYFGAGTRLSVL.

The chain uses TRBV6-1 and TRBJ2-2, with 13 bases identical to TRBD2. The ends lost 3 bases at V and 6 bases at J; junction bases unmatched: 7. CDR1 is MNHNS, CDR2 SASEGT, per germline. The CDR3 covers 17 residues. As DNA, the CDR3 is TGTGCCAGCAGTGATAGGACTAGCGGGGGCACTTCCGGGGAGCTGTTTTTT. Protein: CASSDRTSGGTSGELFF.

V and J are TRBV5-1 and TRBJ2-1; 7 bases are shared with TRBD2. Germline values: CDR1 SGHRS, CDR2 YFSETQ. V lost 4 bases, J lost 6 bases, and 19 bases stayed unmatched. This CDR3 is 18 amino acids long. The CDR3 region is CASSEQGGGLTKGNEQFF. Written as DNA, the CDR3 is TGCGCCAGCAGCGAGCAGGGTGGGGGACTAACAAAGGGCAATGAGCAGTTCTTC. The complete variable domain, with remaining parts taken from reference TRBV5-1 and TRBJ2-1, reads KAGVTQTPRYLIKTRGQQVTLSCSPISGHRSVSWYQQTPGQGLQFLFEYFSETQRNKGNFPGRFSGRQFSNSRSEMNVSTLELGDSALYLCASSEQGGGLTKGNEQFFGPGTRLTVL.

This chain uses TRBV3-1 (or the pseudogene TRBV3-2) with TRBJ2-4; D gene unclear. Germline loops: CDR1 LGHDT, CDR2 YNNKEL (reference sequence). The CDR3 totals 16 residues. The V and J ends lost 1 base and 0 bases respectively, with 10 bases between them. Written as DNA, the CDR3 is TGTGCCAGCAGCCAAGCCTCACAGCTAGCCAAAAACATTCAGTACTTC. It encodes CASSQASQLAKNIQYF.